The subject of this entry is one T cell receptor (beta chain). Antigen specificity is unknown. This CDR3 is built from 14 residues. CDR1 and CDR2 from the germline V gene are SEHNR and FQNEAQ (reference sequence). The V gene lost 1 base and the J gene lost 2 bases, with 8 bases spanning the gap. This sample is part of a study of T cell responses to AZD1222 COVID-19 vaccine. Sequencing used immunoSEQ multiplex PCR; TCRdb keeps in-frame clones, though not all of them. Counted here are 160,000 or so clones, 75% to 95% occurring once; the ten biggest clones make up approximately 2%. Whole-study findings and limits: Nearly half of spike-specific TCRs reportedly target unmutated variant regions. Only a handful of AZD1222 recipients, six or seven in all, had baseline seropositivity.

The chain has TRBV7-9 and TRBJ2-5, with D uncertain. This clonotype originated in an adult in good health. The sample consisted of peripheral blood, taken on day 0 of AZD1222 vaccination. CDR3 sequence (DNA): TGTGCCAGCAGCTTAGGACCGGCACAAGAGACCCAGTACTTC. Translated, it gives CASSLGPAQETQYF.